This is a list of T cell receptor beta chains from one sample in a study of human T cells and chemical hapten exposure. Each CDR3 protein gets one entry after TCRdb re-called the 5' RACE reads with MiXCR. This repertoire shows about 81,000 distinct CDR3 sequences, more than 15% found once; its top ten account for under 7.5%. The receptors shown here come from a female donor in good health. The CDR3 runs from the conserved cysteine through the conserved F or W. A D gene is named only where the DNA matches it firmly. Expanded clones are given a class, and other clones once, few, many or no size at all.

j_gene,abundance,v_gene,d_gene,CDR3aa,CDR3nt
TRBJ2-1,many,TRBV7-9,NA,CASSSGNNEQFF,TGTGCCAGCAGCTCCGGGAACAATGAGCAGTTCTTC
TRBJ1-2,few,TRBV6-6,TRBD1,CASSRDSVYGYTF,TGTGCCAGCAGTAGGGACAGTGTCTATGGCTACACCTTC
TRBJ1-1,NA,TRBV5-1,TRBD1,CASSSQDRVSEAFF,TGCGCCAGCAGCTCCCAGGACAGGGTCTCTGAAGCTTTCTTT
TRBJ2-3,NA,TRBV12-3/TRBV12-4,NA,CASSVLPGLSTDTQYF,TGTGCCAGCAGTGTCCTTCCGGGACTGAGCACAGATACGCAGTATTTT
TRBJ1-5,NA,TRBV20-1,NA,CSANPQANQPQHF,TGCAGTGCAAACCCACAGGCTAACCAGCCCCAGCATTTT
TRBJ2-3,once,TRBV7-2,NA,CASSSEGGGVADTQYF,TGTGCCAGCAGCTCAGAGGGGGGGGGCGTTGCAGATACGCAGTATTTT
TRBJ2-3,NA,TRBV11-2,NA,CASSLEIQGTTSTDTQYF,TGTGCCAGCAGCTTAGAGATACAGGGGACTACTAGCACAGATACGCAGTATTTT
TRBJ1-4,NA,TRBV20-1,TRBD1,CSAVRMTGGILTNEKLFF,TGCAGTGCGGTACGAATGACAGGGGGAATCCTCACTAATGAAAAACTGTTTTTT
TRBJ2-3,NA,TRBV30,TRBD2,CAWSRNMAGGYTDTQYF,TGTGCCTGGAGTCGAAATATGGCGGGGGGTTACACAGATACGCAGTATTTT
TRBJ2-1,NA,TRBV2,TRBD2,CASSEQGLAGGNEQFF,TGTGCCAGCAGTGAACAGGGACTAGCGGGAGGGAATGAGCAGTTCTTC
TRBJ2-1,NA,TRBV6-5,NA,CASSTRDTYSYNEQFF,TGTGCCAGCAGCACCCGGGACACCTACTCCTACAATGAGCAGTTCTTC
TRBJ1-2,NA,TRBV28,TRBD1,CASSLTGGNYGYTF,TGTGCCAGCAGTTTGACAGGGGGAAACTATGGCTACACCTTC
TRBJ2-1,many,TRBV7-8,TRBD2,CASSPSLREGFHKFF,TGTGCCAGCAGCCCCAGTTTGCGGGAGGGTTTTCATAAGTTCTTC
TRBJ2-7,few,TRBV9,NA,CASSTDTLSEQYF,TGTGCCAGCAGCACAGACACCCTCAGTGAGCAGTACTTC
TRBJ1-1,NA,TRBV6-5,NA,CASSSTGNTEAFF,TGTGCCAGCAGTTCGACGGGGAACACTGAAGCTTTCTTT
TRBJ1-2,few,TRBV12-3/TRBV12-4,NA,CASSLYGGYTF,TGTGCCAGCAGTTTATATGGTGGCTACACCTTC
TRBJ1-4,NA,TRBV11-2,NA,CASSWRIGEKLFF,TGTGCCAGCAGCTGGAGGATAGGAGAAAAACTGTTTTTT
TRBJ2-5,many,TRBV20-1,NA,CSASESLGETQYF,TGCAGTGCCAGCGAATCACTAGGGGAGACCCAGTACTTC
TRBJ1-6,NA,TRBV12-5,NA,CASGLDLSPLHF,TGTGCTAGTGGTCTGGACCTTTCACCCCTCCACTTT
TRBJ2-7,many,TRBV20-1,NA,CSGYSGLSYEQYF,TGCAGTGGGTACTCCGGCCTCTCCTACGAGCAGTACTTC
TRBJ1-5,few,TRBV20-1,TRBD1,CSARDPRDRGSYSNQPQHF,TGCAGTGCTAGAGATCCCCGGGACAGGGGGTCTTATAGCAATCAGCCCCAGCATTTT
TRBJ2-2,NA,TRBV7-2,NA,CASSFRAGELFF,TGTGCCAGCAGCTTTCGTGCCGGGGAGCTGTTTTTT
TRBJ1-3,few,TRBV4-1,NA,CASSQENGFTIYF,TGCGCCAGCAGCCAAGAAAACGGCTTCACCATATATTTT
TRBJ2-2,NA,TRBV6-2/TRBV6-3,NA,CASSPRGELFF,TGTGCCAGCAGCCCTCGGGGGGAGCTGTTTTTT
TRBJ1-1,few,TRBV6-1,TRBD1,CASSWTGGMNTEAFF,TGTGCCAGCAGTTGGACAGGGGGCATGAACACTGAAGCTTTCTTT
TRBJ2-1,NA,TRBV4-1,NA,CASSQDRKGANEQFF,TGCGCCAGCAGCCAAGATAGGAAGGGCGCCAATGAGCAGTTCTTC
TRBJ2-2,few,TRBV18,TRBD1,CASSLGQARSNTGELFF,TGTGCCAGCTCACTGGGACAGGCTCGTTCGAACACCGGGGAGCTGTTTTTT
TRBJ2-3,NA,TRBV28,TRBD2,CASSFLREGLNTQYF,TGTGCCAGCAGTTTTTTGCGGGAGGGCCTAAATACGCAGTATTTT
TRBJ2-2,many,TRBV4-3,NA,CASSQDYGDAGELFF,TGCGCCAGCAGCCAAGATTACGGCGACGCCGGGGAGCTGTTTTTT